The 11 T cell receptor beta chains given below trace back to one sample, sequenced in a study of blood T cell repertoires in COVID-19. Generated by immunoSEQ multiplex PCR, the TCRdb table keeps only in-frame clones and is missing some. The sample shows 360,000 or so clones, roughly 87% of them seen only once. Specimen: PBMCs or T cells enriched from blood (not recorded which). These receptors came from a woman aged 25 to 39 who had recovered from COVID-19.

As concerns this clone: Other DNA sequences of this sample code for an identical CDR3. This chain joins TRBV6-5 and TRBJ1-5; D gene uncertain. The CDR3 has 13 amino acids. The V and J ends lost 0 bases and 4 bases respectively, with 4 bases between them. In germline, CDR1 is MNHEY, CDR2 SVGAGI. The CDR3 loop reads CASSYSYNQPQHF. DNA for the CDR3: TGTGCCAGCAGTTACTCGTATAATCAGCCCCAGCATTTT.

The genes are TRBV3-1 (or the pseudogene TRBV3-2) and TRBJ2-1, with 10 bases that match TRBD2. The germline CDR1 and CDR2 sequences are LGHDT and YNNKEL (reference sequence). Trimming removed 4 bases from V and 4 bases from J; junction bases left unmatched: 7. This CDR3 has 16 amino acids. The CDR3 is CASSPSGRAGYNEQFF. CDR3 in DNA: TGTGCCAGCAGCCCCAGCGGGAGGGCAGGGTACAATGAGCAGTTCTTC.

The gene calls are TRBV6-5 and TRBJ2-7; 7 bases are a match to TRBD1. J lost 3 bases, V lost 0 bases, and 5 bases had no gene match. Germline CDR1 reads MNHEY; CDR2 reads SVGAGI. The CDR3 is 15 amino acids. CDR3 region: CASSYSEQGFYEQYF. The DNA for the CDR3 is TGTGCCAGCAGTTACTCGGAACAGGGGTTCTACGAGCAGTACTTC.

The chain links TRBV5-6 to TRBJ2-7, with 7 bases aligning to TRBD2. J lost 1 base, V lost 4 bases, and 11 bases had no gene match. Looked up from germline, CDR1 is SGHDT and CDR2 is YYEEEE. CDR3 length: 16 amino acids. The CDR3 DNA follows: TGTGCCAGCAGCGCCGTCTATGCGCGGGGGTCCTACGAGCAGTACTTC. Translating gives CASSAVYARGSYEQYF.

The rearrangement joins TRBV2 to TRBJ2-7, with TRBD1 identical over 8 bases. The CDR3 spans 13 residues. CDR1 is SNHLY, CDR2 FYNNEI, per germline. With 6 bases clipped from V and 6 bases from J, the junction kept 7 bases outside the gene matches. CDR3 protein: CASRVTGAGEQYF. CDR3 DNA: TGTGCCAGCAGAGTGACAGGGGCGGGCGAGCAGTACTTC.

This clone was detected once. This chain links TRBV5-1 with TRBJ1-2; D is ambiguous. CDR3 length equals 12 residues. With 2 bases removed from V and 5 bases from J, the gap between germline ends came to 7 bases. The germline V gene has CDR1 SGHRS and CDR2 YFSETQ. DNA of the CDR3: TGCGCCAGCAGCTTCCCCGGGTATGGCTACACCTTC. Residues: CASSFPGYGYTF.

V gene TRBV12-5 combines with J gene TRBJ2-2; unclear D gene. The length of the CDR3 is 15 residues. Germline CDR1 and CDR2: LGHNT and FRNRAP. V was shortened by 3 bases and J by 0 bases, with 8 bases between the two germline ends. The DNA for the CDR3 is TGTGCTAGTGGTTTAAGAGAGGCGAACACCGGGGAGCTGTTTTTT. It specifies CASGLREANTGELFF.

This clone was seen once. The J gene is TRBJ2-5, the V gene TRBV7-2, with TRBD2 identical over 8 bases. The germline V gene has CDR1 SGHTA and CDR2 FQGNSA. The CDR3 length is 14 residues. J lost 5 bases, V lost 5 bases, and 7 bases had no gene match. For the CDR3, the DNA is TGTGCCAGCAGCCCCGGGGGGGGAGGGGAGACCCAGTACTTC. Translating it yields CASSPGGGGETQYF.

This clone has a handful of counts. The CDR3 protein is CASSLGGQGRGNTIYF. The CDR3 coding sequence is TGTGCCAGCAGCTTAGGGGGACAGGGGCGCGGAAACACCATATATTTT. This chain connects TRBV11-2 to TRBJ1-3, with 10 positions matching TRBD1. Germline values: CDR1 SGHAT, CDR2 FQNNGV. The CDR3 is 16 amino acids. Losses at the gene ends were 1 base for V and 4 bases for J; bases not matched to a gene: 4.

This chain links TRBV3-1 (or the pseudogene TRBV3-2) with TRBJ2-6, with a tentative D call TRBD2 (6 bases). The CDR3 consists of 16 residues. Trimming stripped 6 bases from V and 0 bases from J, with 12 bases between. Germline lookup yields CDR1 LGHDT and CDR2 YNNKEL (reference sequence). The CDR3 here is CASRRSGGSGANVLTF. The CDR3 region has the DNA TGTGCCAGCAGACGTAGCGGTGGCTCTGGGGCCAACGTCCTGACTTTC.

This clone was found once. This sequence joins TRBV7-2 and TRBJ2-3, with D possibly TRBD2 on 5 matching bases. V was shortened by 5 bases and J by 3 bases, with 15 bases between the two germline ends. The CDR3 length is 15 residues. Germline V gene sequence: CDR1 SGHTA, CDR2 FQGNSA. CDR3 amino acids: CASSPTGGFTDTQYF. DNA of the CDR3: TGTGCCAGCAGCCCGACGGGCGGGTTTACAGATACGCAGTATTTT.